This entry lists 19 T cell receptor beta chains sequenced from one sample in a study of T-cell reconstitution after alpha-beta-depleted transplantation in children. The TCRbeta library was prepared with unique molecular identifiers. TCRdb independently ran MiXCR on the PCR reads; one entry per CDR3 protein. Found here are roughly 250,000 distinct CDR3 sequences, 7.5% to 9.5% of them singletons; the top ten hold 6.3%. Specimen: PBMCs, mostly from graft donor cells, collected 180 days after TCRalphabeta/CD19-depleted stem cell transplant. The receptors shown here come from a male patient aged 10 to 17 who had a stem cell transplant for acute lymphoblastic leukemia, so the T cells may come from the graft donor.

This clonotype was counted many times. CDR3: CASSLGQGAGELFF. The CDR3 DNA follows: TGTGCCAGCAGCTTGGGGCAGGGGGCAGGGGAGCTGTTTTTT. The V gene is TRBV5-5, the J gene TRBJ2-2; 8 bases line up with TRBD1. J was trimmed by 8 bases and V by 0 bases; bases with no gene match: 3. CDR3 size: 14 residues. Germline V gene data show CDR1 as SGHKS and CDR2 as YYEKEE (reference sequence).

This chain uses TRBV20-1 with TRBJ2-7; D remains ambiguous. The CDR3 sequence is 12 residues long. V lost 2 bases, J lost 2 bases, and 7 bases lay in between. The V gene's germline CDR1 is DFQATT and CDR2 SNEGSKA (reference sequence). The CDR3 nucleotides read TGCAGTGCTAGATACGGCCCCTACGAGCAGTACTTC. Translating it yields CSARYGPYEQYF.

Many counts were recorded for this clonotype. The rearrangement uses TRBV27 and TRBJ2-7, with D tentatively TRBD2 (6 bases). CDR1 MNHEY and CDR2 SMNVEV come from the germline V gene (reference sequence). The CDR3 totals 12 residues. The V end was cut by 8 bases, the J end by 4 bases, with 12 bases between. CDR3 amino acids: CASGTVLYEQYF. The CDR3 DNA sequence: TGTGCCAGCGGGACTGTACTGTACGAGCAGTACTTC.

This clonotype was detected many times. The genes are TRBV5-4 and TRBJ2-1; D unclear. V was trimmed by 2 bases and J by 5 bases, leaving 8 bases between them. CDR1 is SGHNT, CDR2 YYREEE, per germline (reference sequence). There are 13 residues in the CDR3. The CDR3 nucleotides read TGTGCCAGCAGCTTACCTAGTCACAATGAGCAGTTCTTC. It translates to CASSLPSHNEQFF.

This clonotype was found many times. The J gene is TRBJ2-2, the V gene TRBV20-1; TRBD1 matches at 8 bases. Per the germline V gene, CDR1 is DFQATT and CDR2 is SNEGSKA (reference sequence). The CDR3 spans 13 residues. Germline trimming cut 2 bases from V and 5 bases from J; bases unmatched to any gene: 1. DNA for the CDR3: TGCAGTGCTAGATACAGGGGGACCGGGGAGCTGTTTTTT. The encoded protein is CSARYRGTGELFF.

The table lists this clonotype with many counts. This chain joins TRBV7-2 and TRBJ1-2; 10 nucleotides line up with TRBD1. J gave up 4 bases and V 0 bases, and 5 bases lay outside the gene matches. The CDR3 contains 16 residues. The V gene's germline CDR1 is SGHTA and CDR2 FQGNSA. CDR3 DNA: TGTGCCAGCAGCTTAGCGCTGAGGACAGGGGGCTATGGCTACACCTTC. Translating gives CASSLALRTGGYGYTF.

This clonotype was observed at least ten times. This chain links TRBV18 with TRBJ2-6; 10 bases fit TRBD1. Germline-derived CDR1 and CDR2 are KGHSH and LQKENI. This CDR3 contains 19 residues. Germline trimming cut 4 bases from V and 2 bases from J; bases unmatched to any gene: 11. As DNA, the CDR3 is TGTGCCAGCTCACGCTCTTCCGGGACAGGGGTCACTGGGGCCAACGTCCTGACTTTC. This encodes CASSRSSGTGVTGANVLTF.

This clonotype was detected once. A read error may be the cause here, since a much bigger clone is one base away. CDR3: CASSQEFRGHTYEQYF. The CDR3 DNA follows: TGTGCCAGCAGCCAAGAGTTCAGGGGGCATACCTACGAGCAGTACTTC. This chain connects TRBV3-1 to TRBJ2-7, with 8 bases aligning to TRBD1. Germline trimming cut 0 bases from V and 2 bases from J; bases unmatched to any gene: 6. CDR3 length: 16 residues. Germline V CDR1 and CDR2: LGHDT, YNNKEL (reference sequence).

J is TRBJ2-2 and V is TRBV6-5; no definite D call. This CDR3 is 15 amino acids long. Germline V gene data show CDR1 as MNHEY and CDR2 as SVGAGI. V dropped 6 bases and J dropped 2 bases, with 13 bases sitting between them. In nucleotides, the CDR3 is TGTGCCAGCAGACTTACTACCCACAACACCGGGGAGCTGTTTTTT. It specifies CASRLTTHNTGELFF.

The V and J genes are TRBV12-3 or TRBV12-4 and TRBJ1-1; tentative D call: TRBD1 (5 bases). Trimming removed 6 bases at V and 1 base at J, with 15 bases between. There are 15 residues in the CDR3. CDR3 amino acids: CASSPSGGGNTEAFF. CDR3 sequence (DNA): TGTGCCAGCAGCCCTTCGGGGGGGGGGAACACTGAAGCTTTCTTT.

At least ten counts were recorded for this clonotype. The J gene is TRBJ2-1, the V gene TRBV28; the match to TRBD2 covers 7 bases. The V gene end was trimmed by 8 bases and the J gene end by 3 bases; junction bases not matched to a gene: 10. Germline CDR1 is MDHEN and CDR2 is SYDVKM. CDR3 length: 15 amino acids. The CDR3 nucleotides read TGTGCCAGCGGGTTGGAGGGGAGGGACTACAATGAGCAGTTCTTC. Translation: CASGLEGRDYNEQFF.

This sequence joins TRBV12-3 or TRBV12-4 and TRBJ2-7, with 10 bases matching TRBD2. CDR3 size: 12 residues. Germline trimming cut 6 bases from V and 12 bases from J; bases unmatched to any gene: 8. The CDR3 loop is CASSQGTSGMYF. CDR3 nucleotide sequence: TGTGCCAGCAGCCAGGGCACTAGCGGGATGTACTTC.

A note on this clonotype: Just one base apart from a much larger clone, this may be a read error. This rearrangement joins TRBV20-1 to TRBJ2-1, with 11 bases matching TRBD1. CDR1 is DFQATT, CDR2 SNEGSKA, per germline (reference sequence). The CDR3 loop spans 14 amino acids. Trimming cost V 7 bases and J 3 bases; bases outside gene matches: 5. Here the CDR3 DNA reads TGCAGTGGTGGACAGGGGGCCTACTACAATGAGCAGTTCTTC. Its translation: CSGGQGAYYNEQFF.

V is TRBV28 and J is TRBJ1-3; a possible D gene is TRBD1 (5 bases). The CDR3 runs 14 residues. From germline, CDR1 is MDHEN and CDR2 SYDVKM. With 2 bases removed from V and 2 bases from J, the gap between germline ends came to 7 bases. In DNA, the CDR3 is TGTGCCAGCAGTTTAGGCAGGGCTGGAAACACCATATATTTT. The encoded protein is CASSLGRAGNTIYF.

In its sample, this clonotype was seen many times. The DNA of the CDR3 is TGTGCCAGCAGCCGGGACAGGGAAGCTTTCTTT. It encodes CASSRDREAFF. This chain joins TRBV7-2 and TRBJ1-1; 8 nucleotides match TRBD1. This CDR3 has 11 residues. Germline V lookup: CDR1 SGHTA, CDR2 FQGNSA. V lost 5 bases, J lost 8 bases, and 1 base stayed unmatched.

This clonotype has a handful of counts. V gene TRBV20-1 combines with J gene TRBJ2-7, with D perhaps matching TRBD1 or TRBD2 (6 bases each). The CDR3 is 12 residues long. The germline V gene has CDR1 DFQATT and CDR2 SNEGSKA (reference sequence). The CDR3 DNA follows: TGCACCGCGGGGCGGGACATCTACGAGCAGTACTTC. This gives the protein CTAGRDIYEQYF.

The sample holds many counts of this clonotype. The chain links TRBV7-3 to TRBJ2-3; D unclear. Germline CDR1 and CDR2: SGHTA and FQGTGA. V lost 6 bases and J 4 bases, leaving 14 bases between the germline ends. This CDR3 contains 14 residues. Here the CDR3 reads CASRPDVGSDTQYF. The CDR3 region has the DNA TGTGCCAGCAGGCCAGACGTGGGGTCAGATACGCAGTATTTT. Full variable domain (outside the CDR3, taken from reference TRBV7-3 and TRBJ2-3): GAGVSQTPSNKVTEKGKYVELRCDPISGHTALYWYRQSLGQGPEFLIYFQGTGAADDSGLPNDRFFAVRPEGSVSTLKIQRTERGDSAVYLCASRPDVGSDTQYFGPGTRLTVL.

This clonotype showed up just a few times. V gene TRBV3-1 combines with J gene TRBJ1-2, with a tentative D call TRBD1 (5 bases). Germline CDR1 and CDR2: LGHDT and YNNKEL (reference sequence). V lost 0 bases and J 5 bases, leaving 16 bases between the germline ends. There are 16 residues in the CDR3. The CDR3 bases are TGTGCCAGCAGCCAAGATGGCCCCTGGACACGGTATGGCTACACCTTC. Translated, it gives CASSQDGPWTRYGYTF.

V usage is TRBV18 and J usage is TRBJ1-2; D is ambiguous. The V gene's germline CDR1 is KGHSH and CDR2 LQKENI. The CDR3 consists of 13 residues. With 1 base removed from V and 8 bases from J, the gap between germline ends came to 11 bases. CDR3 residues: CASSPLEAWGYTF. The DNA of the CDR3 is TGTGCCAGCTCACCACTCGAGGCCTGGGGCTACACCTTC.